This entry lists 29 T cell receptor beta chains sequenced from one sample in a study of blood T cells in healthy people across ages. The use of a sample-barcoded 5' primer and a J-beta primer mix characterized a second PCR of roughly 6 to 12 cycles. TCRdb passed the 5' RACE reads through MiXCR, listing each CDR3 protein once. Among 1.5 million to 2 million distinct CDR3 sequences listed, roughly 52% were seen once. Sequencing input: blood. These receptors were collected from a woman between 35 and 50 years old in good health.

This sequence joins TRBV3-1 and TRBJ1-4; TRBD1 matches 7 bases. CDR3 length equals 16 residues. V shed 2 bases and J 5 bases; nucleotides not matched to a gene: 8. The V gene's germline CDR1 is LGHDT and CDR2 YNNKEL (reference sequence). The CDR3 region is CASSQSDRALNEKLFF. DNA for the CDR3: TGTGCCAGCAGCCAATCCGACAGGGCTCTCAATGAAAAACTGTTTTTT.

The gene calls are TRBV6-2 or TRBV6-3 and TRBJ2-4; maybe TRBD2 (6 bases). The DNA end is a closer match to TRBJ2-5, so the J assignment may be wrong. In germline, CDR1 is MNHEY, CDR2 SVGEGT. CDR3 size: 15 residues. The CDR3, as DNA: TGTGCCAGCAGTTCCAGACTAGTCCCACGGGAGACCCAGTACTTC. It translates to CASSSRLVPRETQYF.

The table lists this clonotype with a few counts. The V and J genes are TRBV11-2 and TRBJ2-1, with TRBD2 as a possible D gene (6 bases). V shed 1 base and J shed 4 bases, with 11 bases lying between them. CDR3 length: 15 amino acids. Germline V gene lookup returns CDR1 SGHAT and CDR2 FQNNGV. The CDR3 sequence is CASSLASSEYNEQFF. The CDR3, as DNA: TGTGCCAGCAGCTTAGCATCTAGCGAGTACAATGAGCAGTTCTTC.

The rearrangement joins TRBV20-1 to TRBJ2-3, with 10 bases identical to TRBD2. Germline CDR1 DFQATT, CDR2 SNEGSKA (reference sequence). The CDR3 contains 14 residues. Trimming removed 3 bases from V and 5 bases from J; junction bases left unmatched: 5. CDR3 protein: CSASVPSGGDTQYF. The DNA for the CDR3 is TGCAGTGCTAGTGTCCCTAGCGGGGGAGATACGCAGTATTTT.

The DNA of the CDR3 is TGTGCCAGCAGTGCTCCACAGGGGGCAGGGGAAAAACTGTTTTTT. As protein: CASSAPQGAGEKLFF. The chain is built from TRBV6-6 and TRBJ1-4; 9 bases fit TRBD1. The germline CDR1 and CDR2 sequences are MNHNY and SVGAGI (reference sequence). Trimming removed 5 bases from V and 8 bases from J; junction bases left unmatched: 9. The CDR3 covers 15 residues.

For this clonotype: A junction end diverges from the germline sequence, so it may reflect a read error. The rearrangement uses TRBV6-6 and TRBJ2-5; D tentatively reads TRBD1 or TRBD2 (5 bases each). The better agreement between TRBJ2-7 and the DNA end casts doubt on the J call. CDR1 and CDR2 (germline): MNHNY, SVGAGI (reference sequence). The CDR3 spans 16 residues. The CDR3 nucleotides read TGTGCCGGCAGTTACTCTCACCTCAGAGGGACGGACGAGCAGTACTTC. Residues: CAGSYSHLRGTDEQYF.

The V and J genes are TRBV20-1 and TRBJ2-4, with a weak D call TRBD2 (7 bases). The germline gives CDR1 DFQATT, CDR2 SNEGSKA (reference sequence). The V gene lost 4 bases and the J gene lost 5 bases, with 15 bases spanning the gap. This CDR3 spans 14 amino acids. The CDR3 DNA is TGCAGTGCTAAAGGGAGGGGGAAGGAAAACATTCAGTACTTC. Translated: CSAKGRGKENIQYF.

This rearrangement joins TRBV15 to TRBJ1-6; no definite D call. Trimming removed 0 bases from V and 9 bases from J, with 6 bases in between. In germline, CDR1 is LNHNV, CDR2 YYDKDF (reference sequence). The CDR3 spans 13 residues. This CDR3 reads CATSRDPVSPLHF. For the CDR3, the DNA is TGTGCCACCAGCAGAGACCCGGTTTCACCCCTCCACTTT.

This sequence joins TRBV29-1 and TRBJ2-5; D not resolved. V was clipped by 5 bases and J by 4 bases, with 5 bases between them. The CDR3 is made up of 10 amino acids. The V gene's germline CDR1 is SQVTM and CDR2 ANQGSEA. The CDR3 reads CSVRVETQYF. CDR3 DNA: TGCAGCGTTCGGGTAGAGACCCAGTACTTC.

This chain joins TRBV6-6 and TRBJ1-2; D gene uncertain. The germline V gene encodes CDR1 MNHNY and CDR2 SVGAGI (reference sequence). V was shortened by 8 bases and J by 5 bases, with 21 bases between the two germline ends. The CDR3 has 15 amino acids. The CDR3 DNA follows: TGTGCCAGCTCGGACCGCTCCTCACGGCCATATGGCTACACCTTC. It specifies CASSDRSSRPYGYTF.

The rearrangement uses TRBV29-1 and TRBJ1-1; 8 nucleotides agree with TRBD1. The V gene end was trimmed by 6 bases and the J gene end by 4 bases; junction bases not matched to a gene: 7. The CDR3 is 13 amino acids. The germline V gene has CDR1 SQVTM and CDR2 ANQGSEA. CDR3 amino acids: CSVKQGARTEAFF. The CDR3 nucleotides are TGCAGCGTGAAGCAGGGGGCGCGCACTGAAGCTTTCTTT.

The chain carries TRBV29-1 and TRBJ2-4; D is ambiguous. The assigned J gene may be wrong: the sequence end matches TRBJ2-5 better. The length of the CDR3 is 11 residues. Looked up from germline, CDR1 is SQVTM and CDR2 is ANQGSEA. The CDR3 spells CNARTRETQYF. CDR3 nucleotides: TGCAACGCCCGCACCCGGGAGACCCAGTACTTC.

This clonotype has a handful of counts. The chain recombines TRBV4-2 with TRBJ2-3, with 7 positions matching TRBD1. CDR1 and CDR2 from the germline V gene are LGHNA and YNFKEQ. The CDR3 has 16 residues. The J segment lost 2 bases and the V segment lost 5 bases, leaving 10 bases of the junction unmatched. The CDR3: CASSKGQAGDTDTQYF. In nucleotides, the CDR3 is TGTGCCAGCAGCAAAGGACAGGCCGGCGACACAGATACGCAGTATTTT.

This chain links TRBV4-3 with TRBJ1-4; no clear D gene. CDR1 and CDR2 (germline): LGHNA, YSLEER. Trimming removed 2 bases from V and 1 base from J, with 11 bases in between. This CDR3 is built from 16 residues. The CDR3: CASSQKSLGTNEKLFF. The CDR3 coding sequence is TGCGCCAGCAGCCAAAAGAGTCTAGGAACTAATGAAAAACTGTTTTTT.

V usage is TRBV20-1 and J usage is TRBJ2-4; a possible D gene is TRBD2 (6 bases). The J call may be mistaken, given a closer DNA end match to TRBJ2-7. Germline CDR1 is DFQATT and CDR2 is SNEGSKA (reference sequence). CDR3 length equals 14 residues. The CDR3 DNA reads TGCAGTGCTAGATCCGGGACTGAGGGCCTCGAGCAGTACTTC. Translating it yields CSARSGTEGLEQYF.

V is TRBV20-1 and J is TRBJ2-5; possible D gene TRBD1, 5 bases. The DNA end is more similar to TRBJ2-7, so the J call may be wrong. Germline assignment: CDR1 DFQATT and CDR2 SNEGSKA (reference sequence). The CDR3 length is 16 residues. CDR3 nucleotides: TGCAGTGCTAGGGATATTCCCGTGACAGAGTTGAACGAGCAGTACTTC. It is translated as CSARDIPVTELNEQYF.

This chain links TRBV5-8 with TRBJ2-4; D possibly corresponds to TRBD1 (5 bases). The V end lost 0 bases, the J end lost 0 bases, and 10 bases lay between the germline ends. CDR3 size: 16 residues. The germline V gene encodes CDR1 SGHTS and CDR2 YDEGEE. The CDR3 sequence: CASSLGQKIAKNIQYF. The CDR3 DNA follows: TGTGCCAGCAGCTTGGGACAGAAAATAGCCAAAAACATTCAGTACTTC.

This clonotype was picked up a small number of times. The chain has TRBV10-3 and TRBJ2-3; 13 bases map to TRBD2. J lost 0 bases, V lost 6 bases, and 3 bases had no gene match. CDR1 is ENHRY and CDR2 is SYGVKD in the germline V gene. This CDR3 comprises 16 residues. CDR3 nucleotides: TGTGCCATCAGAGGGACTAGCGGGGCTAGCACAGATACGCAGTATTTT. Translated, it gives CAIRGTSGASTDTQYF.

This clonotype was observed once. The CDR3 coding sequence is TGTGCCAGCAGCCATCTGGGCGCTACTCAAGAGACCCAGTACTTC. Translation: CASSHLGATQETQYF. V gene TRBV11-2 combines with J gene TRBJ2-5; D gene ambiguous. Germline V gene data show CDR1 as SGHAT and CDR2 as FQNNGV. Deletions cut 5 bases from V and 2 bases from J, with 15 bases between. This CDR3 spans 15 amino acids.

To note about this clonotype: One end of the junction fails to match germline, which may point to a read error. The chain is built from TRBV28 and TRBJ2-5; no reliable D call. Germline V lookup: CDR1 MDHEN, CDR2 SYDVKM. The length of the CDR3 is 21 residues. CDR3 sequence reads: CAGSLAPPGTQLLLFQETQYF. The CDR3 region has the DNA TGTGCCGGCAGCTTAGCCCCTCCCGGAACCCAACTCCTATTGTTTCAAGAGACCCAGTACTTC.

The V and J genes are TRBV7-2 and TRBJ1-4; D ambiguous. Trimming removed 1 base at V and 7 bases at J, with 7 bases between. CDR3 length: 13 residues. The V gene's germline CDR1 is SGHTA and CDR2 FQGNSA. The CDR3 is CASSLGIPEKLFF. The CDR3 nucleotides read TGTGCCAGCAGCTTAGGCATTCCTGAAAAACTGTTTTTT.

This clonotype has a handful of counts. The rearrangement uses TRBV4-3 and TRBJ2-4; D possibly corresponds to TRBD2 (6 bases). Near its end, the DNA agrees better with TRBJ2-7, so the J call may be wrong. The CDR3 has 13 amino acids. Germline V lookup: CDR1 LGHNA, CDR2 YSLEER. CDR3 sequence reads: CASSHVRGAEQYF. DNA for the CDR3: TGCGCCAGCAGCCATGTCCGCGGGGCCGAGCAGTACTTC.

V is TRBV7-9 and J is TRBJ2-7, with D perhaps matching TRBD2 (6 bases). The CDR3 runs 14 residues. Trimming removed 3 bases at V and 5 bases at J, with 14 bases between. The germline V gene encodes CDR1 SEHNR and CDR2 FQNEAQ (reference sequence). The CDR3 nucleotides are TGTGCCAGCAGCTTTACGGAGGGGAGCCACGAGCAGTACTTC. Protein: CASSFTEGSHEQYF.

V and J are TRBV29-1 and TRBJ2-3; possibly TRBD1 for D (6 bases). Per the germline V gene, CDR1 is SQVTM and CDR2 is ANQGSEA. V lost 8 bases and J 12 bases, leaving 21 bases between the germline ends. The CDR3 totals 12 residues. The CDR3 loop reads CSQRTGTLGQYF. CDR3 in DNA: TGCAGCCAAAGAACAGGGACACTGGGACAGTATTTT.

Here the CDR3 DNA reads TGCGCCAGCAGCCGAGAGAGCATGGCGGAGACCCAGTACTTC. It yields the protein CASSRESMAETQYF. The V gene is TRBV4-1, the J gene TRBJ2-7; D unresolved. The end of the DNA is better explained by TRBJ2-5, so the J call may be wrong. This CDR3 spans 14 amino acids. Germline assignment: CDR1 MGHRA and CDR2 YSYEKL.

The V gene is TRBV3-1, the J gene TRBJ2-1, with 7 bases matching TRBD2. Judging by the DNA end, TRBJ2-7 fits better; the J call may be wrong. This CDR3 contains 14 residues. Germline lookup yields CDR1 LGHDT and CDR2 YNNKEL (reference sequence). The CDR3 protein is CASSQDGTNNEQYF. CDR3 coding DNA: TGTGCCAGCAGCCAAGATGGGACTAACAATGAGCAGTACTTC.

The sample holds a few counts of this clonotype. This sequence joins TRBV20-1 and TRBJ2-7; D unclear. The CDR3 runs to 16 residues. Germline V CDR1 and CDR2: DFQATT, SNEGSKA (reference sequence). V was shortened by 0 bases and J by 2 bases, with 17 bases between the two germline ends. The CDR3 sequence: CSARDRVGQETYEQYF. In nucleotides, the CDR3 is TGCAGTGCTAGAGATCGGGTAGGGCAGGAGACCTACGAGCAGTACTTC.

Only a few counts were recorded for this clonotype. The rearrangement links TRBV4-1 to TRBJ2-3; D perhaps matches TRBD1 (6 bases). CDR3 length: 16 residues. CDR1 is MGHRA and CDR2 is YSYEKL in the germline V gene. The V end was cut by 0 bases, the J end by 4 bases, with 14 bases between. The CDR3 here is CASSQERVAGADTQYF. The CDR3 nucleotides read TGCGCCAGCAGCCAAGAAAGGGTGGCAGGGGCAGATACGCAGTATTTT.

The chain is built from TRBV20-1 and TRBJ2-3; TRBD1 might be the D (6 bases). Germline loops: CDR1 DFQATT, CDR2 SNEGSKA (reference sequence). The V and J ends lost 5 bases and 0 bases respectively, with 12 bases between them. The CDR3 is made up of 14 amino acids. As DNA, the CDR3 is TGCAGTGCTCCCAGGACAGCTAGCACAGATACGCAGTATTTT. This encodes CSAPRTASTDTQYF.